This T cell receptor (beta chain) was identified during a study of cytomegalovirus exposure and HLA in healthy donors (dated by TCRdb to between 2016 and 2019). In the study overall: In an earlier analysis of under 600 of the donors, approximately 300 Gb of sequence data and roughly 100 million unique TCR beta sequences from 150 million to 200 million T cells were reported. A handful of DR-DQ haplotypes were treated as single units for association and clustering because of strong linkage in the cohort. HLA typing included class I and class II loci at four-digit resolution. To predict cytomegalovirus infection status, the study brought together high-throughput TCR immunosequencing, statistical association of individual TCRs with disease status, and machine learning. In a later genetic analysis, genome-wide SNP genotypes for about three fifths of the roughly 670 donors were used, and that subset was treated as a discovery cohort. Typing coverage varied by locus: roughly 629-640 donors for A, B, C, DRB1 and DQB1; under 550 for DQA1; 600 to 610 for DPA1; approximately 490 for DPB1. Rather than drawing on any new phenotypic data, the later analysis identified candidate immune exposures from TCR beta sequences and the way those sequences occurred across donors. Using immunosequencing, the study profiled T cell repertoires from 666 subjects and related those repertoires to cytomegalovirus serostatus. All discovery cohort repertoires had been generated on a single sequencing platform. Roughly 300 gigabases of sequencing data and 75 million to 85 million unique TCR sequences made up an early release that covered some 640 HLA-typed donors. Donor age, sex, ethnicity and CMV serostatus were compiled alongside the repertoire data. A later analysis re-analyzed previously published TCR beta repertoires from roughly 600 donors and added high-resolution HLA genotyping to study TCR occurrence patterns. Besides the first cohort of 500 to 700 subjects, a separate validation cohort made up of 120 different subjects was used. The aim of the study was to test whether cataloging public T cell receptors could identify signatures of past pathogen exposure. Among the roughly 370 genotyped donors, approximately 81% belonged to the genetic ancestry cluster associated with self-reported Caucasian donors. An earlier analysis of about 600 of the donors used high-throughput TCR beta sequencing to judge whether each TCR beta V gene segment behaved as functional or pseudogenic. Across approximately 420 genotyped donors of the cohort, an average of about 250,000 unique TCR beta nucleotide sequences per donor were sequenced, and 15% to 20% of those sequences were non-productive. What the research found in general, with its limitations: Because the 87-base-pair reads could not distinguish some IMGT-functional V segments, including TRBV6-2 and TRBV6-3, those segments were excluded. The study gave a list of some 150 TCR beta chains associated with cytomegalovirus. Correlated functional status among segregating V segments might be attributable to linkage disequilibrium, but an unknown experimental factor could not be ruled out. The cohort was sequenced for TCR beta chains only, and without alpha or paired-chain data the features that could be detected were limited. An earlier analysis of some 590 of the donors showed that most TCR beta V segments appeared in productive rearrangements either about 90% or about 30% of the time, which broadly matched IMGT annotations. A further reported finding was that TCR beta sequences accurately predicted the HLA-A and HLA-B alleles for most subjects in the first cohort. In a later analysis, several top co-occurrence clusters were reported to appear linked to parvovirus B19, influenza, CMV and Epstein-Barr virus. CMV serostatus was the only immune exposure information available for the cohort. In a later genetic analysis, fewer N-insertions in productive TCRs were reported among donors in an Asian-associated ancestry cluster than the roughly 710-donor mean. A cluster of highly shared sequence variants was judged likely to be a technical artifact of the sequencing pipeline. In vitro tests confirmed that a few of the cytomegalovirus-associated TCR beta chains recognize cytomegalovirus antigens. In a later analysis, HLA-associated TCR beta chains were found to be more clonally expanded and to have lower generation probabilities than equally common non-associated chains. At a false discovery rate of 0.05, a later analysis linked roughly 17,000 TCR beta sequences to specific HLA alleles. A later analysis found that most CMV-associated TCR beta chains appeared HLA-restricted, with HLA associations seemingly driven largely by CMV exposure. In a later analysis, TCR association rates were found to vary across HLA loci, with the most associated TCRs seen for DRB1 alleles and the fewest for HLA-C alleles. While some public TCRs were present in many individuals, most TCR sequences turned up only very rarely across donors. A later genetic analysis associated a missense DCLRE1C variant with V-gene and J-gene trimming of TCR beta chains, and an independent cohort replicated the association. Because HLA typing was missing for some donors at each locus, association tests included only the typed subset. The earlier analysis of approximately 590 of the donors excluded roughly 17 rarely observed V segments, including chromosome 9 orphons, because counts were too low. In both the original and validation cohorts, the classifier was reported to diagnose cytomegalovirus status with high specificity and sensitivity. When HLA alleles, especially DR and DQ, strongly co-occurred, attributing TCR associations to individual alleles was difficult. According to the authors, the approach could potentially be generalized to other disease states and immunological phenotypes. The presence/absence analyses assumed that sequencing depth was roughly uniform across donors, and that assumption may not be true.

Libraries were made using the immunoSEQ multiplex PCR assay. For the multiplex PCR, a mixture combining 60 forward primers for TCR Vbeta segments and 13 reverse primers for TCR Jbeta segments was used. Amplification of the CDR3 region of rearranged TCR beta genes was performed with a multiplex PCR assay on genomic DNA. On the Illumina HiSeq System, the amplified TCR beta libraries were sequenced as 87-base-pair reads. The original pipeline was this. Across the 600 to 700 repertoires, a later analysis counted approximately 75 million unique TCR beta chains, approximately 12 million of which were shared by at least two donors. A nearest-neighbor algorithm error-corrected the raw reads and collapsed the reads into unique sequences, merging closely related sequences to remove PCR and sequencing errors. V, D and J gene segments were assigned by aligning CDR3 sequences to IMGT reference sequences. Each retained sequence needed at least a six-nucleotide match to both a V gene segment and a J gene segment. Rearrangements were called productive when the CDR3 lacked stop codons and stayed in frame with V and J; all others were non-productive. Following IMGT convention, CDR3 was defined as the stretch from the second conserved V-encoded cysteine up to the conserved J-encoded phenylalanine. The earlier analysis of 500 to 650 of the donors excluded any sequence lacking an unambiguous match to a single V gene segment. An earlier analysis of about 600 of the donors called V segments functional above 56.7% productive rearrangements and segregating when the between-donor standard deviation exceeded 5%. A statistical classification framework was developed to diagnose cytomegalovirus status using the catalog of TCR beta chain sequences. In a later analysis, V and J genes were assigned by comparing TCR nucleotide sequences against IMGT/GENE-DB human TR gene sequences. In a later analysis, CDR3 sequences and most-parsimonious VDJ recombination scenarios were assigned using the TCRdist pipeline. In a later analysis, each TCR beta chain was defined by its CDR3 amino acid sequence together with its V-gene family, and reads lacking a unique V-gene family were excluded. In a later analysis, 450 to 600 highly shared, low-generation-probability nucleotide sequences were removed to address suspected cross-contamination and a sequencing artifact. A later analysis calculated a clonal expansion index for each public chain from normalized within-repertoire ranks of inferred template counts. A later analysis computed generation probabilities with a VDJ recombination model fitted to out-of-frame rearrangements, and checked the results against IGoR. Hypergeometric tests were used in a later analysis to score TCR-TCR, TCR-HLA and TCR-CMV co-occurrence, with a repertoire-size bias correction applied to the TCR pairs. A later analysis estimated false discovery rates by permuting HLA or CMV assignments 20 times. In a later analysis, co-occurring TCRs were grouped using DBSCAN, with TCRdist sequence similarity added in when clustering inside HLA-allele-positive subsets. Repertoires with fewer than 30,000 or more than 120,000 public chains were left out of co-occurrence clustering, as were four to six repertoires with anomalous nucleotide sharing. Here the immuneACCESS table is served through TCRdb, limited to in-frame sequences with V and J called. Missing clones are a known gap in these copies; in checked studies unresolved V genes cover under half, and the rest lacks a known reason. V and J calls and clone size are as listed in that table; D and trimming were resolved from the DNA. Within this sample are about 150,000 clones, with about 84% of them counted one time only. The biggest ten clones account for around 3.7% of the sample.

From the cysteine up to the phenylalanine, the CDR3 has a length of 13 residues. CDR3 DNA is the only sequence kept; it has 39 bases, read in frame from the first base. CDR1 and CDR2 were assigned from the germline V gene (reference sequence) as LNHDA and SQIVND. V is pared back by 4 bases and J by 4 bases, with 10 bases lying between the germline termini. The cohort consisted of 650 to 700 healthy bone marrow donors. At the time of sampling, every cohort member was nominally healthy, though immune exposures that went unrecorded were likely present. The donor tested CMV seronegative and was one of the 352 seronegative cohort members. Each donor provided a peripheral blood sample, and peripheral blood mononuclear cells were used for TCR beta sequencing. Genomic DNA extraction from the blood cell samples was performed with the Qiagen DNeasy Blood Extraction Kit. Worth noting for this clone: The antigen this receptor binds is unknown. No base quality values were provided; no much bigger clone lies one nucleotide off.

The rearrangement combines TRBV19 with TRBJ1-2; a tentative D call is TRBD1 (6 bases match). The sequence was collected from a male donor in good health and CMV-seronegative. The specimen was PBMCs. The sequenced DNA is TGTGCCAGTAGTAAGGACAGCTTCTATGGCTACACCTTC. This codes for CASSKDSFYGYTF.